This T cell receptor beta chain originates from a study of immune cell composition in non-small cell lung cancer. Study conclusions and caveats: Tumour-associated clones >0.5% occurred in about a third of adenocarcinomas, under 85% of squamous. Tumour TCR-beta clonality was not significantly tied to smoking pack-years. In adenocarcinoma, maximal tumour-associated clone frequency tracked TIL tumour reactivity.

Germline V gives CDR1 SGHKS, CDR2 YYEKEE (reference sequence). The V gene end was trimmed by 0 bases and the J gene end by 11 bases; junction bases not matched to a gene: 18. The CDR3 runs 17 residues. Sequencing used immunoSEQ multiplex PCR; TCRdb keeps in-frame clones, though not all of them. Altogether about 3,300 clones are present, about 70% being singletons, with the ten largest covering under 5.5%. Note on this clone: Antigen: not known.

Normal lung was sampled as far from the tumour as possible, at least 3 cm. Frozen unsorted single-cell suspensions supplied the genomic DNA. The sequencing input was non-adjacent lung tissue. V and J are TRBV5-5 and TRBJ2-7, with 9 bases identical to TRBD2. The receptor was isolated from a human donor with non-small cell lung cancer. CDR3 region: CASSLVIAGAIPTNEYF. In DNA, the CDR3 is TGTGCCAGCAGCTTGGTCATAGCGGGAGCAATTCCTACGAATGAGTACTTC.